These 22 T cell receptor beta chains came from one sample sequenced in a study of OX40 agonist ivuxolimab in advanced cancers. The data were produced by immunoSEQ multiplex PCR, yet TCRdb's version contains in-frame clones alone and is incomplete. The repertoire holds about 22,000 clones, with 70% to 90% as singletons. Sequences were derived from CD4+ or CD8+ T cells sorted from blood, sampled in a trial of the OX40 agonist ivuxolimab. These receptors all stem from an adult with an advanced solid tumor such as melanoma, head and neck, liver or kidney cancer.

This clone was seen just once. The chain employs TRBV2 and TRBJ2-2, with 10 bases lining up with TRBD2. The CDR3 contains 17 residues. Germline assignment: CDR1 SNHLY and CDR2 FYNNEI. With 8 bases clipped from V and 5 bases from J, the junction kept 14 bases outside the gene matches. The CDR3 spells CASALSGLAGDTGELFF. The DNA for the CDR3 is TGTGCCAGCGCTTTAAGTGGGCTAGCGGGAGATACCGGGGAGCTGTTTTTT.

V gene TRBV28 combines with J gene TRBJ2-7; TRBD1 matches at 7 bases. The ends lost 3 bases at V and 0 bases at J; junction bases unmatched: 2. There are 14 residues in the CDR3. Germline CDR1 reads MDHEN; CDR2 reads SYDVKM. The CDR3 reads CASSFGTDSYEQYF. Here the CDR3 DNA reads TGTGCCAGCAGTTTCGGGACAGACTCCTACGAGCAGTACTTC.

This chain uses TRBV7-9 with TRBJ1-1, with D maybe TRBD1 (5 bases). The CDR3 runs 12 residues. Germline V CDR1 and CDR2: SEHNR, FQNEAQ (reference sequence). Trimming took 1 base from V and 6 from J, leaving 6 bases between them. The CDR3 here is CASSLGQSEAFF. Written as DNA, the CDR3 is TGTGCCAGCAGCTTAGGACAGTCTGAAGCTTTCTTT.

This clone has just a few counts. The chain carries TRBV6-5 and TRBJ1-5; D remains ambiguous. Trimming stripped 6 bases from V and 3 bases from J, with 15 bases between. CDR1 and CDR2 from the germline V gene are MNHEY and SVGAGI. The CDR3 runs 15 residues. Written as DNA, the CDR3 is TGTGCCAGCAGCCCTTATACAGCGTACAATCAGCCCCAGCATTTT. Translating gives CASSPYTAYNQPQHF.

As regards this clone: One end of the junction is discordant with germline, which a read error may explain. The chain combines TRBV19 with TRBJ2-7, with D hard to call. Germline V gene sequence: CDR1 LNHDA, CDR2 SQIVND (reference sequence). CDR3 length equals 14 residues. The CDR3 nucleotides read TGTGCCAGTAGTCAAGAACGACAAGGTCTCCCTCTGCACTTC. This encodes CASSQERQGLPLHF.

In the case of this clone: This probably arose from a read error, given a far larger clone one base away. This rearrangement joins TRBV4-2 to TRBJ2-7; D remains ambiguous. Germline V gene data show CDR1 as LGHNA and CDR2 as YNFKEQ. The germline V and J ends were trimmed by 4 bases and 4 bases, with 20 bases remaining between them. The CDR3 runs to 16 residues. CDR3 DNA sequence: TGTGCCAGCAGCCTTCTTGAATACGGTTCCCAATACGAGCAGTACTTC. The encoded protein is CASSLLEYGSQYEQYF.

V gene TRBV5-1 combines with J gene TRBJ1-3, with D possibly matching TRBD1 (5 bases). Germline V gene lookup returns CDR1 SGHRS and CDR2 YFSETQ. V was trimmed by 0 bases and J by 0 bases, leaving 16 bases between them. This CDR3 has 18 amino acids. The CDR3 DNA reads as TGCGCCAGCAGCTTGGAGGCACAGGATTCCTTCTCTGGAAACACCATATATTTT. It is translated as CASSLEAQDSFSGNTIYF.

The CDR3: CASREAERAGVETQYF. The CDR3 DNA is TGTGCCAGCAGAGAGGCCGAGCGAGCGGGAGTGGAGACCCAGTACTTC. The chain is built from TRBV13 and TRBJ2-5, with 8 positions matching TRBD2. Germline CDR1 is PRHDT and CDR2 is FYEKMQ (reference sequence). Germline trimming cut 6 bases from V and 5 bases from J; bases unmatched to any gene: 14. The CDR3 contains 16 residues. Looking up the rest from reference TRBV13 and TRBJ2-5 gives the full variable domain: AAGVIQSPRHLIKEKRETATLKCYPIPRHDTVYWYQQGPGQDPQFLISFYEKMQSDKGSIPDRFSAQQFSDYHSELNMSSLELGDSALYFCASREAERAGVETQYFGPGTRLLVL.

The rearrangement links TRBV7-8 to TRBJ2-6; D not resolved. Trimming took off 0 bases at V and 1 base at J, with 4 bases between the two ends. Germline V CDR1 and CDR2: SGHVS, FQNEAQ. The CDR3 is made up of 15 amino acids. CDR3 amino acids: CASSLAWSGANVLTF. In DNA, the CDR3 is TGTGCCAGCAGCTTAGCCTGGTCTGGGGCCAACGTCCTGACTTTC.

The CDR3 DNA reads TGTGCCAGCAGCTTAGCGGGAGCTTCCTACAATGAGCAGTTCTTC. This sequence encodes CASSLAGASYNEQFF. The chain joins TRBV7-6 to TRBJ2-1; possible D gene TRBD2, 5 bases. The germline V and J ends were trimmed by 0 bases and 1 base, with 7 bases remaining between them. This CDR3 region has 15 residues. CDR1 SGHVS and CDR2 FNYEAQ come from the germline V gene.

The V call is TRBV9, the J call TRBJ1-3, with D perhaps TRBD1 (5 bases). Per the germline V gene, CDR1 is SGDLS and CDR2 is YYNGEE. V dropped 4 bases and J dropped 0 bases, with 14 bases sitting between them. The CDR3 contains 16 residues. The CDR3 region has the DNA TGTGCCAGCAGCATGGACAACTTGGACTCTGGAAACACCATATATTTT. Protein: CASSMDNLDSGNTIYF.

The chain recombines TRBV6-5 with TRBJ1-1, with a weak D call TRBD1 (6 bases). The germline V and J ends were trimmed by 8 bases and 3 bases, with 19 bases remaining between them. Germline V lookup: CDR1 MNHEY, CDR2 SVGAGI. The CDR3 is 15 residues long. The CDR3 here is CASCTRGGLDTEAFF. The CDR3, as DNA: TGTGCCAGCTGTACCAGGGGCGGATTGGACACTGAAGCTTTCTTT.

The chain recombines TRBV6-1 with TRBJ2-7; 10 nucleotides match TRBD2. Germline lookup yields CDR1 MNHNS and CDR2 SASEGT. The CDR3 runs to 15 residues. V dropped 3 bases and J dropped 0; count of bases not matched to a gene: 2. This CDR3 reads CASSEASGSSYEQYF. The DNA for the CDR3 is TGTGCCAGCAGTGAGGCTAGCGGGAGCTCCTACGAGCAGTACTTC.

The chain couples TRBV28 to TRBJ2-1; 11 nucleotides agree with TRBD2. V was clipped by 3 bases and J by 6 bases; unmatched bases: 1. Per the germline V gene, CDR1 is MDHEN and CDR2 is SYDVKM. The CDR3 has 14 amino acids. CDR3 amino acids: CASSFLAGGNEQFF. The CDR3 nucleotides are TGTGCCAGCAGTTTTCTAGCGGGAGGCAATGAGCAGTTCTTC.

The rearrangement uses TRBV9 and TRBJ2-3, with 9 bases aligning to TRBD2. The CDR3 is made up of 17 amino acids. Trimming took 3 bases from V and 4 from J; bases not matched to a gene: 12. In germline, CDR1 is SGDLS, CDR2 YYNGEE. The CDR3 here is CASSAPLSGSSADTQYF. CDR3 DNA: TGTGCCAGCAGCGCCCCCCTTAGCGGGAGTTCGGCAGATACGCAGTATTTT.

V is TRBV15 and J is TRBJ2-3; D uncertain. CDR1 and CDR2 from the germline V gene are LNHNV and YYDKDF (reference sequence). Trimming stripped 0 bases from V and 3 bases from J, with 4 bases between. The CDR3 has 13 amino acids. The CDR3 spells CATSRDRTDTQYF. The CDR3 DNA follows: TGTGCCACCAGCAGAGACAGGACAGATACGCAGTATTTT. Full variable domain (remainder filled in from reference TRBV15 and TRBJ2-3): DAMVIQNPRYQVTQFGKPVTLSCSQTLNHNVMYWYQQKSSQAPKLLFHYYDKDFNNEADTPDNFQSRRPNTSFCFLDIRSPGLGDTAMYLCATSRDRTDTQYFGPGTRLTVL.

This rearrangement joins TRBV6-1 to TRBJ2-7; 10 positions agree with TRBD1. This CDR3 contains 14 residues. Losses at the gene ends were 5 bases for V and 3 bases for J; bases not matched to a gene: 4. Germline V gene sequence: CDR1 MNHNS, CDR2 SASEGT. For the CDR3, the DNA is TGTGCCAGCAGTCCCCGGGACAGGGGCTACGAGCAGTACTTC. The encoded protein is CASSPRDRGYEQYF.

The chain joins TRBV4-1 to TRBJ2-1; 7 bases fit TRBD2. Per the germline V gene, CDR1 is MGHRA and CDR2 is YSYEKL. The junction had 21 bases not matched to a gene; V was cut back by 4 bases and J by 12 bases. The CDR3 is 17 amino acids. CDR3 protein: CASSRIWLREWIGAQFF. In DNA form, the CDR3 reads TGCGCCAGCAGCCGCATTTGGCTGCGGGAGTGGATAGGTGCGCAGTTCTTC.

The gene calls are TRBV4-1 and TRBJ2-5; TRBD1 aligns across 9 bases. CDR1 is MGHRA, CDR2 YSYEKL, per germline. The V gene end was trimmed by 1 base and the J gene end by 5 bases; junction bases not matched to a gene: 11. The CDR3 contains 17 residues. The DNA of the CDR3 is TGCGCCAGCAGCCAAGGAGGGGAGACAGGGGGAGGGGAGACCCAGTACTTC. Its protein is CASSQGGETGGGETQYF.

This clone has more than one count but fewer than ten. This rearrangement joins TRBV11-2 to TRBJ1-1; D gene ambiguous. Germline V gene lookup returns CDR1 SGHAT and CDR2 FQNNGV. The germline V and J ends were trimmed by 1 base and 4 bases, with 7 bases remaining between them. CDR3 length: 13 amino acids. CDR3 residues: CASSLGGITEAFF. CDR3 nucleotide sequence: TGTGCCAGCAGCTTAGGAGGGATCACTGAAGCTTTCTTT.

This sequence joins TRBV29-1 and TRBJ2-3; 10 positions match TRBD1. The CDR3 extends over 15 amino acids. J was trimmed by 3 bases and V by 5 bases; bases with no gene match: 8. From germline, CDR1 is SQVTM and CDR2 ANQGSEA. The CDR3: CSVLRQGQGTDTQYF. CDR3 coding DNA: TGCAGCGTTCTCCGCCAGGGACAGGGGACAGATACGCAGTATTTT.

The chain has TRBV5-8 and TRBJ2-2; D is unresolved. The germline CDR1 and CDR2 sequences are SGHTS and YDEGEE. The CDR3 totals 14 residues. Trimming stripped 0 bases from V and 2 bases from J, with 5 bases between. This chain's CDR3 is CASSLVGNTGELFF. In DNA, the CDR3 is TGTGCCAGCAGCTTGGTTGGAAACACCGGGGAGCTGTTTTTT.